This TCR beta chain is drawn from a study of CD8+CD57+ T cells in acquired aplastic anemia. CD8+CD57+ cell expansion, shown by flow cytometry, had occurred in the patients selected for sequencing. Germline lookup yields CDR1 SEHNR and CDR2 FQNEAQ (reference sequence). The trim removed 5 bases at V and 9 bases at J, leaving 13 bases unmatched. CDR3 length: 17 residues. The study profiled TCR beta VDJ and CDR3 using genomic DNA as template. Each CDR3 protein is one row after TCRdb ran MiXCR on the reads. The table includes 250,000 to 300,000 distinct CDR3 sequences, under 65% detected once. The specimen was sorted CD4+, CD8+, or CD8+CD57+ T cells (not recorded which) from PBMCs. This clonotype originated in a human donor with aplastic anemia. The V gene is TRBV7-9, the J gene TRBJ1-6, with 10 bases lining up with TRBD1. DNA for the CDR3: TGTGCCAGCAGCCCAGTGGGGACAGGGGCAACATTTTCACCCCTCCACTTT. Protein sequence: CASSPVGTGATFSPLHF. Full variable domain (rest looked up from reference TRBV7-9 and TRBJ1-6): DTGVSQNPRHKITKRGQNVTFRCDPISEHNRLYWYRQTLGQGPEFLTYFQNEAQLEKSRLLSDRFSAERPKGSFSTLEIQRTEQGDSAMYLCASSPVGTGATFSPLHFGNGTRLTVT.